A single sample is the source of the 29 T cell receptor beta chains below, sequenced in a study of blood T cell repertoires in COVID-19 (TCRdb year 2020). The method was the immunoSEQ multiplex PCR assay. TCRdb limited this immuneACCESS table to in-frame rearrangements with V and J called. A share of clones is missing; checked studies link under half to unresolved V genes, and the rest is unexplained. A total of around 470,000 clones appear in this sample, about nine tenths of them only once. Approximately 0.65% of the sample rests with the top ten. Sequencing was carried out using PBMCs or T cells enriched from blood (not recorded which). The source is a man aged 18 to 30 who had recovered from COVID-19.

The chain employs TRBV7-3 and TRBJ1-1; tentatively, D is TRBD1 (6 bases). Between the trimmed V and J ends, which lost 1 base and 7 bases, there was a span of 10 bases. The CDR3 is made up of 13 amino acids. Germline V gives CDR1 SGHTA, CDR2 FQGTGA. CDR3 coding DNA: TGTGCCAGCAGCTTAAAGGGAGGGGGTGAAGCTTTCTTT. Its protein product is CASSLKGGGEAFF.

CDR3 DNA sequence: TGTGCCAGCAGCTTTCGGGAGAACACTGAAGCTTTCTTT. It specifies CASSFRENTEAFF. The chain joins TRBV7-9 to TRBJ1-1; D not resolved. The V gene lost 3 bases and the J gene lost 1 base, with 6 bases spanning the gap. Germline V lookup: CDR1 SEHNR, CDR2 FQNEAQ (reference sequence). This CDR3 has 13 residues.

The DNA of the CDR3 is TGTGCCAGCAGCCCCCAACCCGACAGTAACTATGGCTACACCTTC. It codes for CASSPQPDSNYGYTF. The chain combines TRBV3-1 (or the pseudogene TRBV3-2) with TRBJ1-2; the D gene is possibly TRBD1 (5 bases). The CDR3 covers 15 residues. Trimming took off 4 bases at V and 1 base at J, with 13 bases between the two ends. The germline V gene encodes CDR1 LGHDT and CDR2 YNNKEL (reference sequence).

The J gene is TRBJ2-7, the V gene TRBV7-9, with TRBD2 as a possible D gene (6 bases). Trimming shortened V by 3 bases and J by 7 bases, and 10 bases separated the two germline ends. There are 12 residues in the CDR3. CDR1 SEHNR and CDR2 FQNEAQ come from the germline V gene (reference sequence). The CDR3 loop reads CASSFSSGEQYF. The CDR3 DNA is TGTGCCAGCAGCTTTAGTAGCGGAGAGCAGTACTTC.

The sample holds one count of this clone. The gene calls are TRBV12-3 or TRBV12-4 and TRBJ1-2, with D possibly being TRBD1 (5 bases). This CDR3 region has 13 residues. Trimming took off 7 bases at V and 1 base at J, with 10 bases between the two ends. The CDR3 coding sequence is TGTGCCAGCATGGACACGCTTAACTATGGCTACACCTTC. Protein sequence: CASMDTLNYGYTF.

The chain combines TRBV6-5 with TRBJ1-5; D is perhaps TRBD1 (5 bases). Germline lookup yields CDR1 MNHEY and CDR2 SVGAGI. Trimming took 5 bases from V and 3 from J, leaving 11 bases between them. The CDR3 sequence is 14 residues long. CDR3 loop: CASSKGQDNQPQHF. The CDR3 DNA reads TGTGCCAGCAGTAAGGGGCAGGACAATCAGCCCCAGCATTTT.

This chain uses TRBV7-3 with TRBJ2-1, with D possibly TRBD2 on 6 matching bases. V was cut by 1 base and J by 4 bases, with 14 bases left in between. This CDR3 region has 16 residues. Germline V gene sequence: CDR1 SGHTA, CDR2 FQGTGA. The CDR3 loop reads CASSLRPSGQYNEQFF. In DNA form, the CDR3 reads TGTGCCAGCAGCTTAAGGCCGAGCGGGCAATACAATGAGCAGTTCTTC.

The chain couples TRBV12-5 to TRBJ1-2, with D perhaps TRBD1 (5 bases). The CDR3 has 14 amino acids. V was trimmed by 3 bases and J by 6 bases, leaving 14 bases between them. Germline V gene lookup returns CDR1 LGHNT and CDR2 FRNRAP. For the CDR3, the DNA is TGTGCTAGTGGTTTCGGGGGGGTCTCTAATGGCTACACCTTC. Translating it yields CASGFGGVSNGYTF.

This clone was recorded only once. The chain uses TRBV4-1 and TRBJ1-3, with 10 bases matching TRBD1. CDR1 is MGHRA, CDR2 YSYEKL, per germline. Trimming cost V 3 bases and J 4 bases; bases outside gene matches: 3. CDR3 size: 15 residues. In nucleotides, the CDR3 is TGCGCCAGCAGCCAGGGACAGGGGCTAGGAAACACCATATATTTT. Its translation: CASSQGQGLGNTIYF.

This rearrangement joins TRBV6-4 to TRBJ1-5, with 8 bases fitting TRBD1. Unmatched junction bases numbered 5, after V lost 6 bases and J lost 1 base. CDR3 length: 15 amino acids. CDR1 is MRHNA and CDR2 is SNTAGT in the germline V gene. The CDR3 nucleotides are TGTGCCAGCAGGCCCGCAGGGGGCAGCAATCAGCCCCAGCATTTT. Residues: CASRPAGGSNQPQHF.

This CDR3 reads CAISESRAPSDEQYF. The CDR3 coding sequence is TGTGCCATCAGTGAGTCGAGGGCCCCGTCCGACGAGCAGTACTTC. The genes are TRBV10-3 and TRBJ2-7, with a weak D call TRBD2 (5 bases). Germline V gives CDR1 ENHRY, CDR2 SYGVKD. This CDR3 region has 15 residues. V was clipped by 0 bases and J by 5 bases, with 14 bases between them.

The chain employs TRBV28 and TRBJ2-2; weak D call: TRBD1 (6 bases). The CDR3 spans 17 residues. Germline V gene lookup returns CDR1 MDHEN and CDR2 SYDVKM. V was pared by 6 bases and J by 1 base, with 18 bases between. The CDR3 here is CASRPQLQTGNTGELFF. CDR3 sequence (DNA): TGTGCCAGCAGACCTCAACTGCAGACAGGGAACACCGGGGAGCTGTTTTTT.

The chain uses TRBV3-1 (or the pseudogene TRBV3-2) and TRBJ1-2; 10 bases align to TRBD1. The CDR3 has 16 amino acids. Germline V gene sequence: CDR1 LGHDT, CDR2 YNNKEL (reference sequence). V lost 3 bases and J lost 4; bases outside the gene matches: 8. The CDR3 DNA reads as TGTGCCAGCAGCCATCTACCGGGACAGGGGTCCTATGGCTACACCTTC. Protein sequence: CASSHLPGQGSYGYTF.

The CDR3 DNA reads TGTGCCAGTAGTCCGACAGGACTGAACACTGAAGCTTTCTTT. Amino acid sequence: CASSPTGLNTEAFF. The rearrangement joins TRBV19 to TRBJ1-1, with D tentatively TRBD1 (6 bases). The germline V gene has CDR1 LNHDA and CDR2 SQIVND (reference sequence). The germline V and J ends were trimmed by 5 bases and 0 bases, with 10 bases remaining between them. This CDR3 has 14 residues.

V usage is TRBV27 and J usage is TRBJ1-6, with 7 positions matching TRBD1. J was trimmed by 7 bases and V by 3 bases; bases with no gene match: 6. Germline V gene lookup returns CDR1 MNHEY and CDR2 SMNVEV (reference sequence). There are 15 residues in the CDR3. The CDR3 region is CASSFTTGNNSPLHF. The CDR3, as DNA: TGTGCCAGCAGTTTTACGACAGGGAACAATTCACCCCTCCACTTT.

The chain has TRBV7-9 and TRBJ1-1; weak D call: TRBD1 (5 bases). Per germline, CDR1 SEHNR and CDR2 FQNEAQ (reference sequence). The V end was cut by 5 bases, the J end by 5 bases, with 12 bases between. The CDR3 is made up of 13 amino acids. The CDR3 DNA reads TGTGCCAGCAGCCCAGTGGGGCGAACTGAAGCTTTCTTT. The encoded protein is CASSPVGRTEAFF.

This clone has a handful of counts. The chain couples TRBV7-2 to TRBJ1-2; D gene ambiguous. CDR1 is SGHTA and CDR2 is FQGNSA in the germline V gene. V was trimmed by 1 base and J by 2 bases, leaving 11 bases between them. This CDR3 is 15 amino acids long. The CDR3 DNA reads TGTGCCAGCAGCTTAGAGCGAAGTGCGAACTATGGCTACACCTTC. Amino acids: CASSLERSANYGYTF.

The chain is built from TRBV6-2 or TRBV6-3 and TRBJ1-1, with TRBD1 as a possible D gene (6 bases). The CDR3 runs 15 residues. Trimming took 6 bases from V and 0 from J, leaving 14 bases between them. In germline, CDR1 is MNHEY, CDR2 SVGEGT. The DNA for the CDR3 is TGTGCCAGCAGCGAAAGACAGGCTTTGAACACTGAAGCTTTCTTT. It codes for CASSERQALNTEAFF.

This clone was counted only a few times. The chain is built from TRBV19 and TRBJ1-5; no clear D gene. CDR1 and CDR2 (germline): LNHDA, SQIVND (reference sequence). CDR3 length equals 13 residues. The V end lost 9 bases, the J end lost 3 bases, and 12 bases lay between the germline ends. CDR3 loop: CASGFIDNQPQHF. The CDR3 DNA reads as TGTGCCAGCGGTTTCATAGACAATCAGCCCCAGCATTTT.

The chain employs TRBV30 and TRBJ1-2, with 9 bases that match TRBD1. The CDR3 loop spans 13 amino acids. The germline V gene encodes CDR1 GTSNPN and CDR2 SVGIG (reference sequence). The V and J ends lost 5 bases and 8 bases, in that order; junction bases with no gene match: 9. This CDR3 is CAWGTGPSLGYTF. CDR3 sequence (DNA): TGTGCCTGGGGGACAGGGCCCAGCTTAGGCTACACCTTC.

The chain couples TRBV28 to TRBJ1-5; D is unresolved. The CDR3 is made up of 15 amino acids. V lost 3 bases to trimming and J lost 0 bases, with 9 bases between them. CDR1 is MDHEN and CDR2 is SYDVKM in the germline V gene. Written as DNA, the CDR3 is TGTGCCAGCAGTTTTTTAGATTCTAGCAATCAGCCCCAGCATTTT. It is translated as CASSFLDSSNQPQHF.

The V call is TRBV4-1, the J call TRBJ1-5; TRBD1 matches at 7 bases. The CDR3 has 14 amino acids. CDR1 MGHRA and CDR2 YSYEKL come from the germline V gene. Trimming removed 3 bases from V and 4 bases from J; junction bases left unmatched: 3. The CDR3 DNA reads TGCGCCAGCAGCCAGGGGACAGAAAATCAGCCCCAGCATTTT. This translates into CASSQGTENQPQHF.

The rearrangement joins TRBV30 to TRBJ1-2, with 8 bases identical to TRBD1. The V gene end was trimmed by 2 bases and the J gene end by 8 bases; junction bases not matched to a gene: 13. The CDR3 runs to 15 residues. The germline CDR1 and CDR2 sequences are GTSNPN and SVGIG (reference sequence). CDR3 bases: TGTGCCTGGAGTCAAACCCCCCGGACAGGGTACGGCTACACCTTC. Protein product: CAWSQTPRTGYGYTF.

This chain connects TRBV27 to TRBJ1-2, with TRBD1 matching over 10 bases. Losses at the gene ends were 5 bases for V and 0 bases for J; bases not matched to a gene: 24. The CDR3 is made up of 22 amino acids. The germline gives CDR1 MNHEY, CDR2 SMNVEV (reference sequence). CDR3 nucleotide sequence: TGTGCCAGCAGTCCCAGGACACGGGACAGGGGAACTACGATCAAAGCTAACTATGGCTACACCTTC. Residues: CASSPRTRDRGTTIKANYGYTF.

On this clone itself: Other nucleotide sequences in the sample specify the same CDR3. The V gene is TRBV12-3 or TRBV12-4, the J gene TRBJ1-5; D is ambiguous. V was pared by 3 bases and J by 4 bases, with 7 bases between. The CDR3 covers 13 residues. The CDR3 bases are TGTGCCAGCAGTTTCTCGGGGAATCAGCCCCAGCATTTT. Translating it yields CASSFSGNQPQHF.

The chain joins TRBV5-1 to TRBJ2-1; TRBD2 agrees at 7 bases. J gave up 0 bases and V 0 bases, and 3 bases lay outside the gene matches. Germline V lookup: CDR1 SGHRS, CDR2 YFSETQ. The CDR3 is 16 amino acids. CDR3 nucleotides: TGCGCCAGCAGCTTGGCCCTAGCGGCCTCCTACAATGAGCAGTTCTTC. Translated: CASSLALAASYNEQFF.

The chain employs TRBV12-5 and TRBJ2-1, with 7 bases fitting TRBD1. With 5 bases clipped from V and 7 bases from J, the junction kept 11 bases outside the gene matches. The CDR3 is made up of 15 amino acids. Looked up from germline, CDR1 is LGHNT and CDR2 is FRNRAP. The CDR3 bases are TGTGCTAGTGGTCCCACACAGGGGATGGGGAATGAGCAGTTCTTC. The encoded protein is CASGPTQGMGNEQFF.

The CDR3 protein is CASSILGTSGRYNEQFF. The CDR3 nucleotides are TGTGCCAGTAGTATCTTGGGGACTAGCGGGAGATACAATGAGCAGTTCTTC. This sequence joins TRBV19 and TRBJ2-1; 14 positions agree with TRBD2. Trimming removed 3 bases from V and 4 bases from J; junction bases left unmatched: 5. The CDR3 has 17 residues. Germline-derived CDR1 and CDR2 are LNHDA and SQIVND (reference sequence).

This CDR3 reads CASSQLGGDYGYTF. CDR3 in DNA: TGTGCCAGCAGTCAACTAGGGGGGGATTATGGCTACACCTTC. The rearrangement joins TRBV27 to TRBJ1-2; perhaps TRBD1 as D (6 bases). Germline CDR1 MNHEY, CDR2 SMNVEV (reference sequence). The V and J ends lost 5 bases and 5 bases respectively, with 15 bases between them. The CDR3 is made up of 14 amino acids.